Described below is a single T cell receptor (beta chain) sequence and its context. This sample is part of a study of blood T cell repertoires in COVID-19. Study information: Acute and convalescent COVID-19 specimens originated in the United States, Italy and Spain. T cells, B-cell-depleted T cells, or PBMCs provided the cDNA or gDNA that served as material.

Germline V CDR1 and CDR2: SNHLY, FYNNEI. The CDR3 loop spans 14 amino acids. V lost 4 bases and J 0 bases, leaving 7 bases between the germline ends. In the authors' workflow: Reference gene primer amplification gave estimated nucleated cell counts. TCRdb keeps only in-frame clones here, not all; method: immunoSEQ multiplex PCR. That table is the source of V, J and clone size, and D and trimming were worked out from the DNA. Of approximately 45,000 clones listed, around 85% are singletons. The chain recombines TRBV2 with TRBJ1-5; D ambiguous. Material for sequencing was peripheral blood. This sequence originates from a human donor in a cohort sampled during active COVID-19. DNA for the CDR3: TGTGCCAGCAGTGCGACATATAGCAATCAGCCCCAGCATTTT. It yields the protein CASSATYSNQPQHF.